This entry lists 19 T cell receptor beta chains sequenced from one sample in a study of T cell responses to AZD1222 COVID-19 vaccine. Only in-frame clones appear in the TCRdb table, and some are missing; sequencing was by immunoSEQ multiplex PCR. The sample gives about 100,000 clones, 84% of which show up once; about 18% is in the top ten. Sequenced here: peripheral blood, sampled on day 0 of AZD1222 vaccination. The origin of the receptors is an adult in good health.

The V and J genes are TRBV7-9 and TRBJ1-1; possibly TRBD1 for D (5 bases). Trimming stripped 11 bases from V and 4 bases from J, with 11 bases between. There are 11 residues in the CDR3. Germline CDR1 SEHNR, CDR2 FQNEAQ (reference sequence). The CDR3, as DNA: TGTGCCGTAGACGGGGGCACTGAAGCTTTCTTT. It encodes CAVDGGTEAFF.

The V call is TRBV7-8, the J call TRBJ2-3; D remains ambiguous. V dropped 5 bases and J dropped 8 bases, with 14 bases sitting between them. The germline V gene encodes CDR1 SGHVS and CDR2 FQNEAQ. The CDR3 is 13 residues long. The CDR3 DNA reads TGTGCCAGCAGCGCAAACCGCGCTCCTACGCAGTATTTT. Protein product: CASSANRAPTQYF. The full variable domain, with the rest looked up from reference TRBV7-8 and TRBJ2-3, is GAGVSQSPRYKVAKRGQDVALRCDPISGHVSLFWYQQALGQGPEFLTYFQNEAQLDKSGLPSDRFFAERPEGSVSTLKIQRTQQEDSAVYLCASSANRAPTQYFGPGTRLTVL.

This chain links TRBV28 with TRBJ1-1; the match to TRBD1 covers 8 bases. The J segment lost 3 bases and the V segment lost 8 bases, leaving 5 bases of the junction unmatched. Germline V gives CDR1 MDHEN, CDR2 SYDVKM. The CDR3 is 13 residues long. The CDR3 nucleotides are TGTGCCAGCTGGACAGGGTTTTACACTGAAGCTTTCTTT. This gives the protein CASWTGFYTEAFF. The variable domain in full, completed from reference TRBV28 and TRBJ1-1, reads DVKVTQSSRYLVKRTGEKVFLECVQDMDHENMFWYRQDPGLGLRLIYFSYDVKMKEKGDIPEGYSVSREKKERFSLILESASTNQTSMYLCASWTGFYTEAFFGQGTRLTVV.

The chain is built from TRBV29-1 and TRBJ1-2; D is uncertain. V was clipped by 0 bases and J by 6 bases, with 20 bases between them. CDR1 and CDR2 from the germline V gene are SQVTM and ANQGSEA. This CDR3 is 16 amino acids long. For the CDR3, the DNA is TGCAGCGTTGAAGATCTCCGGTGGAGCAAGGAAAATGGCTACACCTTC. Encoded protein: CSVEDLRWSKENGYTF. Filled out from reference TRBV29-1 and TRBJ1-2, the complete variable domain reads SAVISQKPSRDICQRGTSLTIQCQVDSQVTMMFWYRQQPGQSLTLIATANQGSEATYESGFVIDKFPISRPNLTFSTLTVSNMSPEDSSIYLCSVEDLRWSKENGYTFGSGTRLTVV.

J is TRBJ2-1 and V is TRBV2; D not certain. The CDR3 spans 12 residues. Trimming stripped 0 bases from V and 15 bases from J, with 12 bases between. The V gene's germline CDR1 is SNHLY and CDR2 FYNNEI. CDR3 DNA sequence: TGTGCCAGCAGTGAAGCGCGTGGTCCAGGGTTCTTC. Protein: CASSEARGPGFF.

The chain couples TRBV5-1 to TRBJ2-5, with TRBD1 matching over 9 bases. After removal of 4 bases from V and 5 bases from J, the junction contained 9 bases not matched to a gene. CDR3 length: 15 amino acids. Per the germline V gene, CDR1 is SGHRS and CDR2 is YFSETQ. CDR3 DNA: TGCGCCAGCAGCCCCGGGACAGGGTTGATGGAGACCCAGTACTTC. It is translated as CASSPGTGLMETQYF.

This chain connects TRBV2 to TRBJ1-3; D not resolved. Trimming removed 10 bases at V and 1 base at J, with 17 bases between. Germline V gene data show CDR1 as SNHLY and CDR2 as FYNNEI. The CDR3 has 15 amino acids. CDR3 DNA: TGTGCCAACCCCTCGGGCGAAGGTTCTGGAAACACCATATATTTT. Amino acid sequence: CANPSGEGSGNTIYF. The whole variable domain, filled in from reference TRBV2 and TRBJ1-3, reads EPEVTQTPSHQVTQMGQEVILRCVPISNHLYFYWYRQILGQKVEFLVSFYNNEISEKSEIFDDQFSVERPDGSNFTLKIRSTKLEDSAMYFCANPSGEGSGNTIYFGEGSWLTVV.

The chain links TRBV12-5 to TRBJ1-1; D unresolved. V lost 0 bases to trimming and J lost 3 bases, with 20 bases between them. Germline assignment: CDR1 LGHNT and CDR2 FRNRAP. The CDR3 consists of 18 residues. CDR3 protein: CASGLVLKSGGEYTEAFF. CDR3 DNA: TGTGCTAGTGGTTTGGTACTTAAATCTGGCGGGGAATACACTGAAGCTTTCTTT.

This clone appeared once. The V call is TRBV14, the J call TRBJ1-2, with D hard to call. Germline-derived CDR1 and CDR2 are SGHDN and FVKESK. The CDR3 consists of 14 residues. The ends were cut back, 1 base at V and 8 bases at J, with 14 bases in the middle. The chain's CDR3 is CASSQAIRGVGYTF. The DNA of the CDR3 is TGTGCCAGCAGCCAAGCTATCCGGGGAGTGGGCTACACCTTC.

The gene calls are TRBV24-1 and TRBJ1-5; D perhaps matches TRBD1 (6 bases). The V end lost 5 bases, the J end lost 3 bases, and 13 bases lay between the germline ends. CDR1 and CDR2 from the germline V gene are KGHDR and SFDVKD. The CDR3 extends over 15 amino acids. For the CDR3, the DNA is TGTGCCACCAGTGGTGGATCGGGACACAATCAGCCCCAGCATTTT. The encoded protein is CATSGGSGHNQPQHF.

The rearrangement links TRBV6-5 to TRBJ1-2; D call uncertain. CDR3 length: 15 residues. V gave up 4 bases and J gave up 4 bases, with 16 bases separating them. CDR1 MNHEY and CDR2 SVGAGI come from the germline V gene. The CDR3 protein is CASSFRPLGSYGYTF. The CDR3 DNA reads TGTGCCAGCAGTTTCCGACCCTTAGGGTCCTATGGCTACACCTTC.

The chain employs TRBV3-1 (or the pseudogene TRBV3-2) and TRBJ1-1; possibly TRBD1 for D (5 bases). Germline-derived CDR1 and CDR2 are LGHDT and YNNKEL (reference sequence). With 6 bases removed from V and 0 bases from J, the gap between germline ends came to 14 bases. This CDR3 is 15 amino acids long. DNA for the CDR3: TGTGCCAGCAGTTCCCCTGCAGGGATGAACACTGAAGCTTTCTTT. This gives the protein CASSSPAGMNTEAFF.

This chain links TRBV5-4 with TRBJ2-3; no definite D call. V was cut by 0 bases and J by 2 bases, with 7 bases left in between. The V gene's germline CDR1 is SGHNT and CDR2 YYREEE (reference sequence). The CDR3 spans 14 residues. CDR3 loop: CASSLGQITDTQYF. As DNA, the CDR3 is TGTGCCAGCAGCTTGGGTCAGATCACAGATACGCAGTATTTT.

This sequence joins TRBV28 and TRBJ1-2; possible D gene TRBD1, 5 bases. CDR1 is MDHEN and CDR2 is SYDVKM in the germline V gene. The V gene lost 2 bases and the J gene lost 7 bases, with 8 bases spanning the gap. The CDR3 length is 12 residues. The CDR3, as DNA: TGTGCCAGCAGTTTACGACAGCTTGGCTACACCTTC. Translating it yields CASSLRQLGYTF.

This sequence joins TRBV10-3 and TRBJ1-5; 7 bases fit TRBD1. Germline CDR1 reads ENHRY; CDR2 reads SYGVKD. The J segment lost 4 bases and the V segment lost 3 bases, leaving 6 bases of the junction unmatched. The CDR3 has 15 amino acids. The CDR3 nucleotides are TGTGCCATCAGTGAAGGGGACAGTAGAAATCAGCCCCAGCATTTT. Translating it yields CAISEGDSRNQPQHF.

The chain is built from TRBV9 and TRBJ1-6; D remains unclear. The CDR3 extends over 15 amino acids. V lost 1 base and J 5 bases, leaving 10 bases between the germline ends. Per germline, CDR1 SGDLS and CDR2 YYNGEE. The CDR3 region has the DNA TGTGCCAGCAGCGTATCAAAGGAAAATAATTCACCCCTCCACTTT. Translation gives CASSVSKENNSPLHF.

CDR3 DNA sequence: TGTGCCAGCACACCGAACAGGGCTAATGAGCAGTTCTTC. Translated, it gives CASTPNRANEQFF. The chain uses TRBV28 and TRBJ2-1; weak D call: TRBD1 (6 bases). Per the germline V gene, CDR1 is MDHEN and CDR2 is SYDVKM. V was cut by 7 bases and J by 7 bases, with 14 bases left in between. The CDR3 covers 13 residues.

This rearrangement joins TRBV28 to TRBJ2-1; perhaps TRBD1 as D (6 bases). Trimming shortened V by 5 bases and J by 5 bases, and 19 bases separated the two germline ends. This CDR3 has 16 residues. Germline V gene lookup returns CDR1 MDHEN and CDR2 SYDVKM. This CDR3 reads CASSPGTLAFDNEQFF. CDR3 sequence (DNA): TGTGCCAGCAGTCCCGGGACACTTGCGTTCGACAATGAGCAGTTCTTC.

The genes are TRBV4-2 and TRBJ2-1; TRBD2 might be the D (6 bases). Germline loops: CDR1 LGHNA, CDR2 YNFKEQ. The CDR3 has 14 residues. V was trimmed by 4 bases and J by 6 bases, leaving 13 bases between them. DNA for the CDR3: TGTGCCAGCAGCCGGGACTGGAGAGGCAATGAGCAGTTCTTC. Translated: CASSRDWRGNEQFF.